One and the same sample provided the 18 T cell receptor beta chains below, sequenced in a study of tumor-infiltrating lymphocytes in primary liver carcinoma. Germline DNA was also extracted, with blood RNA taken from unsorted whole blood. The researchers produced TCR beta cDNA from 400 to 650 ng total RNA with a constant-region primer. The TCR beta library was amplified through three nested multiplex PCR rounds in a modified ARM-PCR procedure. Use of TRBV1-TRBV30 forward primers with a C-beta reverse primer characterized the first two PCR rounds, which lasted around 11 cycles each. Each CDR3 protein is one row after TCRdb ran MiXCR on the multiplex PCR reads. The table shows 180,000 or so distinct CDR3 sequences, with around 60% occurring only once. Material: peripheral blood. The receptors shown here come from a man between 35 and 55 years old with primary liver carcinoma and hepatitis B virus infection.

This clonotype was seen ten or more times. The J gene is TRBJ2-7, the V gene TRBV11-2; weak D call: TRBD2 (6 bases). This CDR3 comprises 16 residues. Germline lookup yields CDR1 SGHAT and CDR2 FQNNGV. Trimming removed 4 bases at V and 0 bases at J, with 16 bases between. The CDR3 nucleotides read TGTGCCAGCAGCTCCTATACGGGACTCGACTCCTACGAGCAGTACTTC. Amino acid sequence: CASSSYTGLDSYEQYF.

Comment on this clonotype: Because it lacks the conserved phenylalanine or tryptophan at the end, this CDR3 is likely a read error. J is TRBJ2-3 and V is TRBV11-2; 7 positions agree with TRBD1. Germline loops: CDR1 SGHAT, CDR2 FQNNGV. This CDR3 has 14 amino acids. For the CDR3, the DNA is TGTGCCAGCAGCCAGGGACAGAACACAGATACCCAGTATTTA. Its translation is CASSQGQNTDTQYL.

The V and J genes are TRBV28 and TRBJ2-7, with TRBD2 matching over 8 bases. V lost 7 bases, J lost 0 bases, and 5 bases stayed unmatched. CDR1 is MDHEN, CDR2 SYDVKM, per germline. This CDR3 has 14 residues. The CDR3: CASTPGRDSYEQYF. In DNA form, the CDR3 reads TGTGCCAGCACCCCCGGGAGGGACTCCTACGAGCAGTACTTC.

The CDR3 reads CASSEGMGGSYNEQFF. CDR3 bases: TGTGCCAGCAGTGAAGGTATGGGAGGGTCCTACAATGAGCAGTTCTTC. The chain couples TRBV6-1 to TRBJ2-1; TRBD2 aligns across 7 bases. V lost 1 base and J lost 1; bases outside the gene matches: 4. From germline, CDR1 is MNHNS and CDR2 SASEGT. The CDR3 covers 16 residues.

A few counts support this clonotype. The rearrangement uses TRBV12-3 or TRBV12-4 and TRBJ1-1; D possibly corresponds to TRBD1 (5 bases). V was trimmed by 7 bases and J by 12 bases, leaving 18 bases between them. This CDR3 has 12 residues. The CDR3: CASTPSGTPPFF. The CDR3 bases are TGTGCCAGCACCCCCTCGGGGACTCCCCCTTTCTTT.

With respect to this clonotype: This could be a read error, since a much larger clone is one nucleotide away. The chain carries TRBV6-1 and TRBJ2-1, with a weak D call TRBD1 (6 bases). The germline V and J ends were trimmed by 10 bases and 4 bases, with 17 bases remaining between them. CDR3 length equals 14 residues. CDR1 MNHNS and CDR2 SASEGT come from the germline V gene. The CDR3 here is CATGRDTTYNEQFF. CDR3 coding DNA: TGTGCCACGGGCCGGGACACCACTTACAATGAGCAGTTCTTC.

Comment on this clonotype: No conserved phenylalanine or tryptophan ends this CDR3, so it is likely a read error. This chain links TRBV6-1 with TRBJ2-5, with a possible D match to TRBD1 (5 bases). Trimming took 4 bases from V and 1 from J, leaving 13 bases between them. CDR3 length: 15 residues. Germline CDR1 and CDR2: MNHNS and SASEGT. This chain's CDR3 is CASSVDGAFQETQYL. CDR3 DNA: TGTGCCAGCAGTGTTGATGGGGCTTTCCAAGAGACCCAGTACCTC.

The chain joins TRBV5-8 to TRBJ1-1; a weak D match, TRBD1 (5 bases). The germline gives CDR1 SGHTS, CDR2 YDEGEE. Trimming shortened V by 2 bases and J by 5 bases, and 16 bases separated the two germline ends. The CDR3 totals 15 residues. The CDR3 DNA follows: TGTGCCAGCAGCTTTGGGACGGGCTCAGGAACTGAAGCTTTCTTT. It yields the protein CASSFGTGSGTEAFF.

This clonotype was counted only a few times. The rearrangement uses TRBV7-8 and TRBJ2-3; no reliable D call. V lost 1 base to trimming and J lost 5 bases, with 7 bases between them. Per germline, CDR1 SGHVS and CDR2 FQNEAQ. The CDR3 contains 13 residues. CDR3 protein: CASSLDKGDTQYF. CDR3 coding DNA: TGTGCCAGCAGCTTAGATAAGGGAGATACGCAGTATTTT.

Remarks on this clonotype: The conserved closing phenylalanine or tryptophan is absent in this CDR3, likely reflecting a read error. The rearrangement links TRBV29-1 to TRBJ2-2; 7 nucleotides match TRBD2. The V gene's germline CDR1 is SQVTM and CDR2 ANQGSEA. The CDR3 is 15 residues long. CDR3 sequence (DNA): TGCGGCGTCGAAGACGCCGCGGGAGCCCCCGGGGAGCTGTTTCTT. Translated: CGVEDAAGAPGELFL.

V is TRBV11-2 and J is TRBJ2-2, with unresolved D. The CDR3 is 14 residues long. Germline CDR1 and CDR2: SGHAT and FQNNGV. The germline V and J ends were trimmed by 5 bases and 3 bases, with 10 bases remaining between them. CDR3 region: CASSTDSDTGELFF. CDR3 DNA: TGTGCCAGCAGCACAGACTCGGACACCGGGGAGCTGTTTTTT.

The rearrangement links TRBV5-6 to TRBJ2-3; 13 bases fit TRBD2. The J segment lost 4 bases and the V segment lost 8 bases, leaving 4 bases of the junction unmatched. The CDR3 runs 14 residues. Germline CDR1 reads SGHDT; CDR2 reads YYEEEE. This CDR3 reads CASRTSGSADTQYF. The DNA for the CDR3 is TGTGCCAGTAGGACTAGCGGGAGTGCAGATACGCAGTATTTT.

This clonotype was counted many times. The chain carries TRBV11-1 and TRBJ2-7, with D tentatively TRBD1 or TRBD2 (5 bases each). This CDR3 is 15 amino acids long. Germline CDR1 reads SGHAT; CDR2 reads FQDESV (reference sequence). Trimming took 5 bases from V and 0 from J, leaving 14 bases between them. The CDR3 nucleotides read TGTGCCAGCAGCAGGGACGGAGCCCTCTCCTACGAGCAGTACTTC. Translated: CASSRDGALSYEQYF.

In the case of this clonotype: A read error is likely, as this CDR3 ends without the conserved phenylalanine or tryptophan. This chain connects TRBV11-2 to TRBJ2-7, with 7 bases identical to TRBD1. V lost 7 bases to trimming and J lost 3 bases; unmatched junction nucleotides: 6. The CDR3 runs 13 residues. CDR1 and CDR2 from the germline V gene are SGHAT and FQNNGV. The chain's CDR3 is CASILGGGYEQYL. The CDR3 DNA reads as TGTGCCAGCATATTAGGGGGCGGCTACGAGCAGTACTTA.

Worth noting for this clonotype: Relative to the germline gene, one junction end is altered; a read error may explain this. In nucleotides, the CDR3 is TGTGCCAGTAGCTTCTATAGCAATCAGCCCAAGCATTTT. This encodes CASSFYSNQPKHF. The chain combines TRBV11-2 with TRBJ1-5, with unresolved D. The CDR3 loop spans 13 amino acids. The V gene's germline CDR1 is SGHAT and CDR2 FQNNGV.

Note on this clonotype: A much larger clone is a single base away; this may be a read error. The chain carries TRBV29-1 and TRBJ2-7; no clear D. From germline, CDR1 is SQVTM and CDR2 ANQGSEA. The CDR3 contains 12 residues. The CDR3 is CSAHTSSHEQYF. As DNA, the CDR3 is TGCAGCGCCCATACATCCTCCCACGAGCAGTACTTC.

Many counts were recorded for this clonotype. The chain employs TRBV29-1 and TRBJ2-7, with 7 bases that match TRBD2. Germline-derived CDR1 and CDR2 are SQVTM and ANQGSEA. V was pared by 5 bases and J by 2 bases, with 9 bases of the junction left unmatched. This CDR3 is built from 14 residues. CDR3 region: CSVLRGGVTYEQYF. CDR3 bases: TGCAGCGTTCTCCGGGGAGGGGTGACCTACGAGCAGTACTTC.

The chain's CDR3 is CASSTRLAGNTGELFF. In DNA, the CDR3 is TGTGCCAGTAGTACCCGACTAGCGGGTAACACCGGGGAGCTGTTTTTT. The rearrangement uses TRBV12-3 or TRBV12-4 and TRBJ2-2, with 10 nucleotides matching TRBD2. This CDR3 comprises 16 residues. Losses at the gene ends were 9 bases for V and 2 bases for J; bases not matched to a gene: 9.